Presented here are 17 T cell receptor beta chains from one specimen sequenced in a study of OX40 agonist ivuxolimab in advanced cancers. Generated by immunoSEQ multiplex PCR, the TCRdb table keeps only in-frame clones and is missing some. Among 70,000 to 90,000 clones, 75% to 95% were seen once, and the ten largest hold 8.4%. This sample comprised CD4+ or CD8+ T cells sorted from blood, obtained in a trial of the OX40 agonist ivuxolimab. Receptors originate from an adult with an advanced solid tumor such as melanoma, head and neck, liver or kidney cancer.

This clone has a handful of counts. The chain combines TRBV2 with TRBJ2-7; weak D call: TRBD1 (5 bases). V gave up 5 bases and J gave up 4 bases, with 18 bases separating them. Germline assignment: CDR1 SNHLY and CDR2 FYNNEI. The CDR3 has 15 residues. The CDR3, as DNA: TGTGCCAGCAGTATGACAGTCCCTTTGGAATACGAGCAGTACTTC. Amino acids: CASSMTVPLEYEQYF.

The chain combines TRBV4-2 with TRBJ2-2; 10 nucleotides line up with TRBD2. The length of the CDR3 is 17 residues. V dropped 3 bases and J dropped 2; count of bases not matched to a gene: 6. Germline V gene data show CDR1 as LGHNA and CDR2 as YNFKEQ. The CDR3: CASSHPGLAINTGELFF. In DNA, the CDR3 is TGTGCCAGCAGCCACCCGGGACTAGCGATCAACACCGGGGAGCTGTTTTTT.

The CDR3 DNA reads as TGTGCCTGGAGTGTTTCGGGGCAGGGCAGATATTTT. This sequence encodes CAWSVSGQGRYF. The J gene is TRBJ1-3, the V gene TRBV30; D may be TRBD1 (5 bases). The CDR3 loop spans 12 amino acids. V dropped 0 bases and J dropped 15 bases, with 15 bases sitting between them. Germline assignment: CDR1 GTSNPN and CDR2 SVGIG (reference sequence).

The rearrangement uses TRBV5-6 and TRBJ1-1; no reliable D call. The ends were cut back, 3 bases at V and 0 bases at J, with 12 bases in the middle. CDR3 size: 15 residues. Germline V lookup: CDR1 SGHDT, CDR2 YYEEEE. The CDR3 nucleotides are TGTGCCAGCAGCTACGGGTCCGGGTTGAACACTGAAGCTTTCTTT. It specifies CASSYGSGLNTEAFF.

CDR3 nucleotides: TGCAGCGCCGAGGACAGAAACACCGGGGAGCTGTTTTTT. It encodes CSAEDRNTGELFF. The rearrangement joins TRBV29-1 to TRBJ2-2; maybe TRBD1 (6 bases). The V end was cut by 7 bases, the J end by 2 bases, with 11 bases between. Germline CDR1 SQVTM, CDR2 ANQGSEA. The CDR3 runs 13 residues.

The rearrangement uses TRBV11-2 and TRBJ1-5, with TRBD1 matching over 9 bases. Trimming removed 1 base from V and 6 bases from J; junction bases left unmatched: 7. CDR3 length equals 16 residues. The germline V gene has CDR1 SGHAT and CDR2 FQNNGV. The CDR3 is CASSLAGTGNSQPQHF. CDR3 nucleotide sequence: TGTGCCAGCAGCTTAGCCGGGACAGGGAACTCTCAGCCCCAGCATTTT.

The chain links TRBV7-9 to TRBJ1-2; perhaps TRBD1 as D (6 bases). Germline lookup yields CDR1 SEHNR and CDR2 FQNEAQ (reference sequence). This CDR3 is 13 amino acids long. V was shortened by 7 bases and J by 3 bases, with 12 bases between the two germline ends. In DNA form, the CDR3 reads TGTGCCAGCACCGCGGACAGCTACTATGGCTACACCTTC. Translated: CASTADSYYGYTF. The full variable domain, in which reference TRBV7-9 and TRBJ1-2 provide the parts outside the CDR3, is DTGVSQNPRHKITKRGQNVTFRCDPISEHNRLYWYRQTLGQGPEFLTYFQNEAQLEKSRLLSDRFSAERPKGSFSTLEIQRTEQGDSAMYLCASTADSYYGYTFGSGTRLTVV.

This clone turned up a few times. The gene calls are TRBV6-5 and TRBJ1-1, with unresolved D. This CDR3 has 14 amino acids. Germline V gene data show CDR1 as MNHEY and CDR2 as SVGAGI. Trimming removed 2 bases from V and 4 bases from J, with 11 bases in between. The DNA of the CDR3 is TGTGCCAGCAGTTACGAATGGGAAGGCACTGAAGCTTTCTTT. As protein: CASSYEWEGTEAFF.

The chain couples TRBV30 to TRBJ1-6; D gene unclear. Germline CDR1 is GTSNPN and CDR2 is SVGIG (reference sequence). This CDR3 has 14 amino acids. The V gene lost 0 bases and the J gene lost 10 bases, with 13 bases spanning the gap. CDR3 region: CAWSVFIGGSPLHF. CDR3 DNA sequence: TGTGCCTGGAGTGTCTTCATTGGAGGGTCACCCCTCCACTTT.

J is TRBJ2-1 and V is TRBV28; 9 bases match TRBD2. Looked up from germline, CDR1 is MDHEN and CDR2 is SYDVKM. CDR3 length: 19 amino acids. Unmatched junction bases numbered 13, after V lost 4 bases and J lost 0 bases. In DNA, the CDR3 is TGTGCCAGCAGTTCTCGTGTCTTAGCGGGAGTGAGCTCCTACAATGAGCAGTTCTTC. Its protein is CASSSRVLAGVSSYNEQFF.

V gene TRBV7-9 combines with J gene TRBJ2-1, with D unresolved. This CDR3 has 12 residues. V was cut by 3 bases and J by 6 bases, with 6 bases left in between. Germline CDR1 is SEHNR and CDR2 is FQNEAQ (reference sequence). In DNA form, the CDR3 reads TGTGCCAGCAGCTTTCAAGTCAATGAGCAGTTCTTC. Protein product: CASSFQVNEQFF.

This chain joins TRBV7-8 and TRBJ2-1; perhaps TRBD1 as D (6 bases). CDR1 and CDR2 from the germline V gene are SGHVS and FQNEAQ. This CDR3 region has 14 residues. V lost 3 bases and J 8 bases, leaving 14 bases between the germline ends. The CDR3 coding sequence is TGTGCCAGCAGCTTTTACAGGGTTTTCGATGAGCAGTTCTTC. Translating gives CASSFYRVFDEQFF.

This clone is a singleton in its sample. This chain joins TRBV6-5 and TRBJ2-3; 9 bases agree with TRBD2. The CDR3 is 14 residues long. Germline loops: CDR1 MNHEY, CDR2 SVGAGI. The trim removed 5 bases at V and 4 bases at J, leaving 4 bases unmatched. The CDR3 here is CASSLAGTPDTQYF. DNA for the CDR3: TGTGCCAGCAGTCTAGCGGGGACACCAGATACGCAGTATTTT.

V and J are TRBV28 and TRBJ1-1; D may be TRBD1 (6 bases). The germline gives CDR1 MDHEN, CDR2 SYDVKM. V was shortened by 3 bases and J by 11 bases, with 10 bases between the two germline ends. The CDR3 is 11 residues long. The CDR3: CASSFTGNAFF. The CDR3 coding sequence is TGTGCCAGCAGTTTTACAGGGAATGCTTTCTTT.

The chain links TRBV6-1 to TRBJ2-1; TRBD1 aligns across 8 bases. After removal of 6 bases from V and 5 bases from J, the junction contained 6 bases not matched to a gene. The germline CDR1 and CDR2 sequences are MNHNS and SASEGT. The CDR3 spans 14 residues. CDR3 sequence (DNA): TGTGCCAGCAGGGACAGGGTACACGACAATGAGCAGTTCTTC. Its protein product is CASRDRVHDNEQFF.

The chain recombines TRBV28 with TRBJ1-1; no definite D call. This CDR3 has 12 residues. The V gene's germline CDR1 is MDHEN and CDR2 SYDVKM. Trimming took 6 bases from V and 1 from J, leaving 6 bases between them. In nucleotides, the CDR3 is TGTGCCAGCAGGCCAGGGAACACTGAAGCTTTCTTT. Encoded protein: CASRPGNTEAFF.

The rearrangement uses TRBV4-2 and TRBJ2-5; D gene unclear. The germline V gene encodes CDR1 LGHNA and CDR2 YNFKEQ. CDR3 size: 13 residues. Trimming pared 0 bases from V and 5 bases from J, leaving 7 bases between. CDR3 region: CASSQELRETQYF. Here the CDR3 DNA reads TGTGCCAGCAGCCAAGAGCTTCGGGAGACCCAGTACTTC.